The 9 T cell receptor beta chains below all came from one sample that was sequenced in a study of persistence of HIV-infected CD4 T cells. These receptors' antigens are unknown. Sequencing used immunoSEQ version 4 in survey mode. Assay: immunoSEQ multiplex PCR; the TCRdb copy retains only in-frame clones and omits some. The sample includes around 39,000 clones, more than 75% of them seen just once. An overlapping HIV-1 Gag peptide pool stimulated these cells at 1 ug/peptide/mL. CD40L-negative CD69-negative CD45RO-high memory CD4+ T cells were sorted as populations depleted of antigen-responding cells. This specimen consisted of cultured CD4+ T cells from PBMCs, obtained from a patient who received antiretroviral therapy. Receptor source: an adult with HIV. The donor label of this sample is uncertain.

This clone was found a few times. Other DNA sequences in the same sample also yield this CDR3. J is TRBJ1-2 and V is TRBV7-9, with D possibly matching TRBD1 (5 bases). From germline, CDR1 is SEHNR and CDR2 FQNEAQ (reference sequence). CDR3 length equals 13 residues. V was clipped by 0 bases and J by 8 bases, with 10 bases between them. The CDR3 protein is CASSLAGWGGYTF. The CDR3 nucleotides are TGTGCCAGCAGCTTAGCGGGCTGGGGGGGCTACACCTTC.

V is TRBV7-2 and J is TRBJ1-5, with D possibly TRBD1 on 5 matching bases. Germline CDR1 and CDR2: SGHTA and FQGNSA. V shed 1 base and J shed 4 bases, with 11 bases lying between them. There are 15 residues in the CDR3. The CDR3 loop is CASSLDGGGNQPQHF. CDR3 sequence (DNA): TGTGCCAGCAGCTTAGATGGGGGGGGAAATCAGCCCCAGCATTTT.

The gene calls are TRBV6-5 and TRBJ1-2, with TRBD1 matching 7 bases. CDR1 is MNHEY, CDR2 SVGAGI, per germline. V shed 11 bases and J 2 bases; nucleotides not matched to a gene: 8. This CDR3 contains 13 residues. CDR3 nucleotide sequence: TGTGCCTTATACCGGGACAGCAACTATGGCTACACCTTC. Residues: CALYRDSNYGYTF.

The chain employs TRBV18 and TRBJ2-3, with 10 bases fitting TRBD2. This CDR3 contains 19 residues. After removal of 0 bases from V and 0 bases from J, the junction contained 9 bases not matched to a gene. CDR1 is KGHSH, CDR2 LQKENI, per germline. CDR3 nucleotide sequence: TGTGCCAGCTCACCACCCCTGCTAGCGGGGGACCTCAGCACAGATACGCAGTATTTT. Translation gives CASSPPLLAGDLSTDTQYF.

The chain employs TRBV9 and TRBJ2-1; 9 bases line up with TRBD2. Germline V gene lookup returns CDR1 SGDLS and CDR2 YYNGEE. V lost 2 bases, J lost 0 bases, and 9 bases stayed unmatched. The CDR3 length is 18 residues. CDR3 nucleotide sequence: TGTGCCAGCAGCGTTGGGCTTAGCGGGGGCATCTCCTACAATGAGCAGTTCTTC. The encoded protein is CASSVGLSGGISYNEQFF.

There are a few counts of this clone. The rearrangement uses TRBV2 and TRBJ2-1, with 8 bases matching TRBD2. The CDR3 covers 13 residues. After removal of 6 bases from V and 2 bases from J, the junction contained 0 bases not matched to a gene. Germline lookup yields CDR1 SNHLY and CDR2 FYNNEI. The CDR3 DNA reads as TGTGCCAGCAGGGGACTAGCCTACAATGAGCAGTTCTTC. Its translation: CASRGLAYNEQFF.

The rearrangement uses TRBV2 and TRBJ1-1; D ambiguous. Germline-derived CDR1 and CDR2 are SNHLY and FYNNEI. The germline V and J ends were trimmed by 7 bases and 1 base, with 16 bases remaining between them. The CDR3 sequence is 15 residues long. The CDR3 region has the DNA TGTGCCAGCATCGAACAGACTGTCTCGAACACTGAAGCTTTCTTT. Translation gives CASIEQTVSNTEAFF.

This clone appeared a single time. The chain is built from TRBV6-5 and TRBJ1-2; maybe TRBD1 (5 bases). CDR3 length: 15 amino acids. CDR1 MNHEY and CDR2 SVGAGI come from the germline V gene. V shed 6 bases and J shed 1 base, with 15 bases lying between them. The CDR3 loop reads CASSRDSSNNYGYTF. The CDR3 DNA follows: TGTGCCAGCAGCCGAGACAGTTCCAATAACTATGGCTACACCTTC.

The CDR3 coding sequence is TGTGCCTGGAGTGTACAAGCGGGGGGCTACGAGCAGTACTTC. Protein: CAWSVQAGGYEQYF. V is TRBV30 and J is TRBJ2-7; 9 nucleotides line up with TRBD2. Germline V gene sequence: CDR1 GTSNPN, CDR2 SVGIG (reference sequence). Trimming at V came to 0 bases and at J to 3 bases, leaving 3 bases not matched to a gene. The CDR3 is 14 residues long.